This TCR beta chain is from a study of blood T cell repertoires in COVID-19. The data were produced by immunoSEQ multiplex PCR, yet TCRdb's version contains in-frame clones alone and is incomplete. The sample contains under 100,000 clones, around four fifths of which appear only once. CDR1 is ENHRY, CDR2 SYGVKD, per germline. V gave up 4 bases and J gave up 6 bases, with 12 bases separating them. The CDR3 consists of 13 residues. The V call is TRBV10-3, the J call TRBJ1-2, with D hard to call. The sequence came from a woman in her sixties or seventies with acute or convalescent COVID-19. The sample taken for sequencing was peripheral blood. The CDR3 here is CAISAGFMDGYTF. The CDR3 DNA reads as TGTGCCATCAGTGCGGGGTTTATGGATGGCTACACCTTC.